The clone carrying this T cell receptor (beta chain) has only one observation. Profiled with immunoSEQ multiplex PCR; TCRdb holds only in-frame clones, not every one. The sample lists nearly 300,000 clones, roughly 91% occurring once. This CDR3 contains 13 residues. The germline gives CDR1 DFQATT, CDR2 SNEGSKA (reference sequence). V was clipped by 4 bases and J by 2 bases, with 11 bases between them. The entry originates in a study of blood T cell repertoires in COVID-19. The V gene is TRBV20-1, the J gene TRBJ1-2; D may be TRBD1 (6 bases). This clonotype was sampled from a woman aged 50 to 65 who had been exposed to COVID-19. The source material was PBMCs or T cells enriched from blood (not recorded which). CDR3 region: CSATDRTNYGYTF. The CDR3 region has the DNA TGCAGTGCTACTGACAGGACAAACTATGGCTACACCTTC.